These 15 T cell receptor beta chains came from one sample sequenced in a study of regulatory T cells in long-lasting Graves disease. With iRepertoire HTBI primers and Arm-PCR of CDR3 regions, TCR beta libraries were built. TCRdb reprocessed the multiplex PCR reads with MiXCR, giving one entry per CDR3 protein. The data hold 680,000 or so distinct CDR3 sequences, with less than 20% observed a single time. Time point defined: newly diagnosed GD, antithyroid drugs for less than 3 months. TCR sequences were obtained from RNA taken from PBMCs. The same data also contributed to another study, on T cells in Graves' hyperthyroidism and ophthalmopathy.

The starting material was peripheral blood mononuclear cells (PBMCs), obtained at new diagnosis, from a patient treated with antithyroid drugs. The receptor source for this set is a woman in her 30s with Graves disease.

This clonotype occurred a few times. This chain joins TRBV28 and TRBJ2-3; a weak D match, TRBD2 (6 bases). Trimming pared 4 bases from V and 6 bases from J, leaving 20 bases between. This CDR3 has 16 amino acids. Germline V CDR1 and CDR2: MDHEN, SYDVKM. This chain's CDR3 is CASSSPGDSQRDTQYF. Here the CDR3 DNA reads TGTGCCAGCAGTTCCCCGGGGGACTCTCAAAGGGATACGCAGTATTTT.

The V gene is TRBV20-1, the J gene TRBJ2-7; possibly TRBD1 or TRBD2 for D (5 bases each). CDR3 size: 12 residues. Germline V gene data show CDR1 as DFQATT and CDR2 as SNEGSKA (reference sequence). The CDR3 sequence is CSGSGLAYEQYF. CDR3 in DNA: TGCAGCGGTTCGGGGCTAGCCTACGAGCAGTACTTC.

The CDR3 reads CASSLGTATDTQYF. The CDR3 DNA reads as TGTGCCAGCAGCTTAGGGACAGCCACAGATACGCAGTATTTT. This chain links TRBV7-2 with TRBJ2-3; weak D call: TRBD1 (6 bases). Germline lookup yields CDR1 SGHTA and CDR2 FQGNSA. V was trimmed by 1 base and J by 2 bases, leaving 7 bases between them. CDR3 length: 14 residues.

This clonotype appeared many times. The J gene is TRBJ1-6, the V gene TRBV7-8, with D hard to call. The germline V gene encodes CDR1 SGHVS and CDR2 FQNEAQ. The V end lost 5 bases, the J end lost 2 bases, and 7 bases lay between the germline ends. The CDR3 runs 14 residues. This CDR3 reads CASSPLTYNSPLHF. As DNA, the CDR3 is TGTGCCAGCAGCCCCCTAACCTATAATTCACCCCTCCACTTT. Full variable domain (outside the CDR3, taken from reference TRBV7-8 and TRBJ1-6): GAGVSQSPRYKVAKRGQDVALRCDPISGHVSLFWYQQALGQGPEFLTYFQNEAQLDKSGLPSDRFFAERPEGSVSTLKIQRTQQEDSAVYLCASSPLTYNSPLHFGNGTRLTVT.

This clonotype occurred many times. The chain recombines TRBV12-5 with TRBJ2-7; TRBD2 is a possible D gene (6 bases). Per the germline V gene, CDR1 is LGHNT and CDR2 is FRNRAP. The CDR3 totals 12 residues. The V end lost 7 bases, the J end lost 5 bases, and 12 bases lay between the germline ends. In nucleotides, the CDR3 is TGTGCTAGTGCCGCGGAGGGGAACGAGCAGTACTTC. Translated: CASAAEGNEQYF.

This clonotype was detected ten times or more. The genes are TRBV6-2 or TRBV6-3 and TRBJ2-7, with 9 bases lining up with TRBD2. The trim removed 2 bases at V and 2 bases at J, leaving 4 bases unmatched. Germline V gives CDR1 MNHEY, CDR2 SVGEGT. The CDR3 totals 15 residues. CDR3 bases: TGTGCCAGCAGTTACGGTCTAGCGGGGACCTACGAGCAGTACTTC. Encoded protein: CASSYGLAGTYEQYF.

In this sample, this clonotype turned up a few times. The V call is TRBV7-6, the J call TRBJ2-3; TRBD1 matches at 9 bases. Germline CDR1 is SGHVS and CDR2 is FNYEAQ. The CDR3 runs 14 residues. V gave up 5 bases and J gave up 8 bases; unmatched junction bases: 8. The CDR3 nucleotides are TGTGCCAGCAGCATGGGGACAGGGATTGGTACGCAGTATTTT. Translation: CASSMGTGIGTQYF. The full variable domain, in which reference TRBV7-6 and TRBJ2-3 provide the parts outside the CDR3, is GAGVSQSPRYKVTKRGQDVALRCDPISGHVSLYWYRQALGQGPEFLTYFNYEAQQDKSGLPNDRFSAERPEGSISTLTIQRTEQRDSAMYRCASSMGTGIGTQYFGPGTRLTVL.

This clonotype was seen ten or more times. The chain combines TRBV24-1 with TRBJ2-1, with TRBD1 matching over 10 bases. J lost 0 bases, V lost 6 bases, and 1 base had no gene match. Germline CDR1 and CDR2: KGHDR and SFDVKD. This CDR3 contains 15 residues. The CDR3 DNA reads TGTGCCACCAGTAGGACAGGGGGCTCCTACAATGAGCAGTTCTTC. It is translated as CATSRTGGSYNEQFF.

In the case of this clonotype: At one boundary the junction diverges from the germline segment, which might be a read error. This CDR3 is CAWSVSPLTYEQHF. In DNA, the CDR3 is TGTGCCTGGAGTGTATCACCGCTAACCTACGAGCAGCACTTC. The chain links TRBV30 to TRBJ2-7, with D hard to call. This CDR3 spans 14 amino acids. The germline V gene has CDR1 GTSNPN and CDR2 SVGIG (reference sequence).

There are a few counts of this clonotype. V and J are TRBV11-2 and TRBJ2-6; the D gene is possibly TRBD2 (5 bases). CDR3 size: 16 residues. Germline V CDR1 and CDR2: SGHAT, FQNNGV. The V end was cut by 2 bases, the J end by 2 bases, with 10 bases between. CDR3 DNA: TGTGCCAGCAGCTTACGGGGAGCCGCTGGGGCCAACGTCCTGACTTTC. Its translation is CASSLRGAAGANVLTF.

This clonotype was seen at least ten times. CDR3 nucleotide sequence: TGTGCCAGCAGCCCGACTAGCGGGCGTTACTACGAGCAGTACTTC. Residues: CASSPTSGRYYEQYF. The rearrangement joins TRBV7-2 to TRBJ2-7, with 10 bases identical to TRBD2. The germline gives CDR1 SGHTA, CDR2 FQGNSA. V was pared by 5 bases and J by 3 bases, with 7 bases of the junction left unmatched. CDR3 length: 15 residues.

This clonotype was detected only a few times. The gene calls are TRBV5-5 and TRBJ2-1; D uncertain. The CDR3 covers 14 residues. Germline CDR1 and CDR2: SGHKS and YYEKEE (reference sequence). V lost 6 bases and J 5 bases, leaving 15 bases between the germline ends. CDR3 amino acids: CASNPVDVHNEQFF. DNA of the CDR3: TGTGCCAGCAATCCCGTGGACGTACACAATGAGCAGTTCTTC.

This clonotype was observed at least ten times. The chain joins TRBV7-2 to TRBJ2-5, with a tentative D call TRBD1 (6 bases). With 5 bases removed from V and 5 bases from J, the gap between germline ends came to 18 bases. The germline V gene encodes CDR1 SGHTA and CDR2 FQGNSA. The CDR3 spans 15 residues. The CDR3 reads CASSRIQGVEETQYF. In nucleotides, the CDR3 is TGTGCCAGCAGCCGAATACAGGGTGTGGAGGAGACCCAGTACTTC. Supplemented by reference TRBV7-2 and TRBJ2-5, the full variable domain reads GAGVSQSPSNKVTEKGKDVELRCDPISGHTALYWYRQSLGQGLEFLIYFQGNSAPDKSGLPSDRFSAERTGGSVSTLTIQRTQQEDSAVYLCASSRIQGVEETQYFGPGTRLLVL.

The CDR3 DNA reads as TGTGCCATCTTGAGCGGGACAAGGGTTTCAGATACGCAGTATTTT. Amino acids: CAILSGTRVSDTQYF. The V and J genes are TRBV10-3 and TRBJ2-3; TRBD2 might be the D (7 bases). The CDR3 loop spans 15 amino acids. The V gene's germline CDR1 is ENHRY and CDR2 SYGVKD. V was pared by 8 bases and J by 4 bases, with 19 bases between.

This clonotype has more than one count but fewer than ten. This chain links TRBV10-3 with TRBJ2-1, with 7 bases fitting TRBD1. Germline-derived CDR1 and CDR2 are ENHRY and SYGVKD. V dropped 5 bases and J dropped 7; count of bases not matched to a gene: 5. The CDR3 has 13 residues. CDR3: CAISTDRVNEQFF. The CDR3 bases are TGTGCCATCAGTACCGACAGGGTTAATGAGCAGTTCTTC.